Below, 16 T cell receptor beta chains from the same sample are listed, as sequenced in a study of control samples from healthy donors and cancer patients. Here immunoSEQ multiplex PCR was the method, and the copy in TCRdb shows in-frame clones only, minus some. The sample yields 55,000 to 85,000 clones, 85% to 90% seen once. The sequenced sample was PBMCs. The source of these receptors is a man between 60 and 75 years old with lung cancer.

This clone has a handful of counts. This chain links TRBV7-3 with TRBJ1-1, with D perhaps TRBD1 (6 bases). Trimming removed 8 bases from V and 0 bases from J, with 10 bases in between. Germline V lookup: CDR1 SGHTA, CDR2 FQGTGA. This CDR3 contains 13 residues. Here the CDR3 reads CASRDTLNTEAFF. The CDR3 DNA is TGTGCCAGCCGGGACACCTTGAACACTGAAGCTTTCTTT.

This chain connects TRBV18 to TRBJ1-2; 12 bases agree with TRBD1. The CDR3 sequence is 15 residues long. With 4 bases clipped from V and 4 bases from J, the junction kept 4 bases outside the gene matches. Germline V CDR1 and CDR2: KGHSH, LQKENI. The CDR3 nucleotides are TGTGCCAGCTCACTAGGGACAGGGGGCCCCTATGGCTACACCTTC. It encodes CASSLGTGGPYGYTF. The full variable domain, its missing parts supplied by reference TRBV18 and TRBJ1-2, is NAGVMQNPRHLVRRRGQEARLRCSPMKGHSHVYWYRQLPEEGLKFMVYLQKENIIDESGMPKERFSAEFPKEGPSILRIQQVVRGDSAAYFCASSLGTGGPYGYTFGSGTRLTVV.

J is TRBJ2-1 and V is TRBV6-6, with D uncertain. The CDR3 contains 15 residues. The germline V gene encodes CDR1 MNHNY and CDR2 SVGAGI (reference sequence). V was cut by 5 bases and J by 3 bases, with 14 bases left in between. CDR3 region: CASSPSGFSYNEQFF. Here the CDR3 DNA reads TGTGCCAGCAGTCCGAGTGGGTTCAGCTACAATGAGCAGTTCTTC.

CDR3 in amino acids: CASSPRADTGELFF. In DNA, the CDR3 is TGTGCCAGCAGCCCGAGAGCTGACACCGGGGAGCTGTTTTTT. The V and J genes are TRBV9 and TRBJ2-2, with D unclear. Trimming stripped 4 bases from V and 3 bases from J, with 10 bases between. The CDR3 loop spans 14 amino acids. CDR1 and CDR2 from the germline V gene are SGDLS and YYNGEE. Based on the CDR3 plus reference TRBV9 and TRBJ2-2, the full variable domain is DSGVTQTPKHLITATGQRVTLRCSPRSGDLSVYWYQQSLDQGLQFLIQYYNGEERAKGNILERFSAQQFPDLHSELNLSSLELGDSALYFCASSPRADTGELFFGEGSRLTVL.

The genes are TRBV5-5 and TRBJ1-3; 9 nucleotides align to TRBD1. Per the germline V gene, CDR1 is SGHKS and CDR2 is YYEKEE (reference sequence). This CDR3 has 18 amino acids. V dropped 0 bases and J dropped 0; count of bases not matched to a gene: 7. In DNA, the CDR3 is TGTGCCAGCAGCTTGGAGGGACAGGGCAGCCTCTCTGGAAACACCATATATTTT. Amino acid sequence: CASSLEGQGSLSGNTIYF.

The chain uses TRBV10-1 and TRBJ2-2, with TRBD2 matching 11 bases. This CDR3 region has 18 residues. With V trimmed by 4 bases and J by 4 bases, 11 bases remained unmatched. Germline CDR1 is WNHNN and CDR2 is SYGVQD (reference sequence). Here the CDR3 reads CASSGLAGGKLSTGELFF. DNA of the CDR3: TGCGCCAGCAGTGGTCTAGCGGGGGGCAAACTCTCCACCGGGGAGCTGTTTTTT.

V and J are TRBV9 and TRBJ1-1, with TRBD1 matching 9 bases. V lost 3 bases and J lost 3; bases outside the gene matches: 6. CDR1 and CDR2 from the germline V gene are SGDLS and YYNGEE. The CDR3 extends over 15 amino acids. The CDR3 is CASSARQGEDTEAFF. The DNA for the CDR3 is TGTGCCAGCAGCGCGAGACAGGGGGAGGACACTGAAGCTTTCTTT.

V and J are TRBV6-6 and TRBJ2-2, with unresolved D. Trimming shortened V by 0 bases and J by 3 bases, and 11 bases separated the two germline ends. This CDR3 is 16 amino acids long. CDR1 and CDR2 (germline): MNHNY, SVGAGI (reference sequence). The CDR3 DNA is TGTGCCAGCAGTTACTCGATCCCTAGTGACACCGGGGAGCTGTTTTTT. Protein product: CASSYSIPSDTGELFF.

The chain couples TRBV9 to TRBJ2-1, with D possibly TRBD1 on 6 matching bases. The CDR3 extends over 14 amino acids. Germline CDR1 and CDR2: SGDLS and YYNGEE. Trimming removed 8 bases from V and 6 bases from J, with 18 bases in between. The CDR3 coding sequence is TGTGCCAGTGGATCAGGGGCCCTTTTCAATGAGCAGTTCTTC. Its protein is CASGSGALFNEQFF.

The gene calls are TRBV4-1 and TRBJ2-6, with D maybe TRBD1 (5 bases). There are 16 residues in the CDR3. Germline-derived CDR1 and CDR2 are MGHRA and YSYEKL. Trimming shortened V by 4 bases and J by 3 bases, and 13 bases separated the two germline ends. DNA of the CDR3: TGCGCCAGCAGCCTCTCCACAGGTGGTGGGGCCAACGTCCTGACTTTC. This translates into CASSLSTGGGANVLTF.

This sequence joins TRBV30 and TRBJ1-5; maybe TRBD1 (5 bases). Deletions cut 3 bases from V and 1 base from J, with 10 bases between. Per the germline V gene, CDR1 is GTSNPN and CDR2 is SVGIG (reference sequence). The CDR3 length is 14 residues. This CDR3 reads CAWSWGTSNQPQHF. The CDR3 DNA reads as TGTGCCTGGAGCTGGGGCACCAGCAATCAGCCCCAGCATTTT.

CDR3 DNA sequence: TGCGCCAGCAGCTTGGGGTTCCAAGAGACCCAGTACTTC. This translates into CASSLGFQETQYF. V and J are TRBV5-1 and TRBJ2-5; D is uncertain. This CDR3 is built from 13 residues. Germline V gives CDR1 SGHRS, CDR2 YFSETQ. V was trimmed by 0 bases and J by 1 base, leaving 4 bases between them.

The V gene is TRBV27, the J gene TRBJ1-5, with 8 bases identical to TRBD1. Per the germline V gene, CDR1 is MNHEY and CDR2 is SMNVEV (reference sequence). The CDR3 runs to 13 residues. V lost 3 bases and J lost 6; bases outside the gene matches: 1. The CDR3 is CASSFRGPQPQHF. The CDR3 DNA sequence: TGTGCCAGCAGTTTCAGGGGGCCTCAGCCCCAGCATTTT.

V and J are TRBV2 and TRBJ1-2; weak D call: TRBD1 (6 bases). V lost 5 bases to trimming and J lost 14 bases, with 15 bases between them. Germline V gene lookup returns CDR1 SNHLY and CDR2 FYNNEI. This CDR3 region has 11 residues. The chain's CDR3 is CASSSEGTRTF. The CDR3 DNA follows: TGTGCCAGCAGTTCGGAGGGGACAAGGACCTTC.

The chain employs TRBV7-2 and TRBJ1-2, with D tentatively TRBD1 (5 bases). Trimming took off 3 bases at V and 5 bases at J, with 16 bases between the two ends. The germline V gene encodes CDR1 SGHTA and CDR2 FQGNSA. CDR3 length: 15 amino acids. CDR3 protein: CASSLKGGGPYGYTF. CDR3 DNA: TGTGCCAGCAGCTTGAAGGGCGGGGGTCCTTATGGCTACACCTTC.

The chain joins TRBV6-5 to TRBJ2-1, with 7 bases aligning to TRBD1. Per germline, CDR1 MNHEY and CDR2 SVGAGI. Trimming cost V 0 bases and J 6 bases; bases outside gene matches: 5. CDR3 length: 15 residues. This chain's CDR3 is CASSYSRGSPNEQFF. In DNA, the CDR3 is TGTGCCAGCAGTTACTCCAGGGGGTCCCCCAATGAGCAGTTCTTC.